The rows below give T cell receptor beta chains drawn from one sample of a study of T cells in tuberculosis. Sequencing used immunoSEQ multiplex PCR; TCRdb keeps in-frame clones, though not all of them. The sample has 70,000 to 95,000 clones, roughly 88% seen once. The source material was CD1b-GMM tetramer-negative cells sorted from PBMCs. These receptor sequences come from an adult woman with latent tuberculosis. CDR3s include the opening cysteine and the closing phenylalanine or tryptophan. D genes are given only for firm matches. Some rows mark clone size as missing; the rest say once, few, many or name a class of expanded clone.

size: NA; V: TRBV5-6; D: NA; length: 15; J: TRBJ1-2; CDR3: CASSLSGLDNYGYTF; DNA: TGTGCCAGCAGCTTGTCAGGGTTGGACAACTATGGCTACACCTTC
size: NA; V: TRBV19; D: TRBD1; length: 13; J: TRBJ1-2; CDR3: CASSPGTVYGYTF; DNA: TGTGCCAGTAGTCCCGGGACAGTCTATGGCTACACCTTC
size: NA; V: TRBV11-2; D: NA; length: 15; J: TRBJ2-2; CDR3: CASSLGAGVSGELFF; DNA: TGTGCCAGCAGCTTAGGGGCAGGGGTGTCCGGGGAGCTGTTTTTT
size: few; V: TRBV7-8; D: NA; length: 14; J: TRBJ1-2; CDR3: CASSLDRGGGGYTF; DNA: TGTGCCAGCAGCTTAGACCGCGGGGGAGGTGGCTACACCTTC
size: once; V: TRBV5-8; D: NA; length: 15; J: TRBJ1-4; CDR3: CASSRMTGTYEKLFF; DNA: TGTGCCAGCAGCCGTATGACAGGAACATATGAAAAACTGTTTTTT
size: NA; V: TRBV14; D: TRBD2; length: 19; J: TRBJ2-5; CDR3: CASSSLPGTSGAYQETQYF; DNA: TGTGCCAGCAGCAGCCTGCCCGGGACTAGCGGGGCCTACCAAGAGACCCAGTACTTC
size: NA; V: TRBV29-1; D: TRBD1; length: 14; J: TRBJ1-2; CDR3: CSVGEQGAGYGYTF; DNA: TGCAGCGTTGGGGAGCAGGGGGCCGGGTATGGCTACACCTTC
size: NA; V: TRBV4-2; D: TRBD2; length: 16; J: TRBJ2-3; CDR3: CASSQGGTSSADTQYF; DNA: TGTGCCAGCAGCCAAGGAGGGACTAGCTCTGCAGATACGCAGTATTTT
size: NA; V: TRBV6-6; D: TRBD2; length: 16; J: TRBJ2-1; CDR3: CASSYVAGASYNEQFF; DNA: TGTGCCAGCAGTTATGTAGCGGGGGCCTCCTACAATGAGCAGTTCTTC
size: NA; V: TRBV19; D: TRBD1; length: 15; J: TRBJ1-2; CDR3: CASSIRGQGASGYTF; DNA: TGTGCCAGTAGTATTCGAGGACAGGGGGCTTCTGGCTACACCTTC
size: NA; V: TRBV9; D: TRBD1; length: 15; J: TRBJ1-1; CDR3: CASSATTGVDTEAFF; DNA: TGTGCCAGCAGCGCTACGACAGGGGTAGACACTGAAGCTTTCTTT
size: NA; V: TRBV2; D: NA; length: 16; J: TRBJ2-3; CDR3: CASIGISGTHTDTQYF; DNA: TGTGCCAGCATCGGAATTTCCGGGACTCACACAGATACGCAGTATTTT
size: NA; V: TRBV19; D: NA; length: 13; J: TRBJ2-3; CDR3: CASSVQSGDTQYF; DNA: TGTGCCAGTAGTGTGCAAAGCGGGGATACGCAGTATTTT
size: NA; V: TRBV5-1; D: TRBD1; length: 12; J: TRBJ1-1; CDR3: CASSYGDREAFF; DNA: TGCGCCAGCAGCTACGGGGACAGAGAAGCTTTCTTT
size: NA; V: TRBV7-2; D: NA; length: 13; J: TRBJ1-3; CDR3: CASSLAAVPTIYF; DNA: TGTGCCAGCAGCTTAGCTGCAGTTCCCACCATATATTTT
size: few; V: TRBV7-7; D: TRBD2; length: 15; J: TRBJ2-1; CDR3: CASSLGLAGDNEQFF; DNA: TGTGCTAGCAGCTTAGGTCTAGCGGGGGACAATGAGCAGTTCTTC
size: NA; V: TRBV6-6; D: TRBD1; length: 15; J: TRBJ1-1; CDR3: CASTRLGQENTEAFF; DNA: TGTGCCAGCACCCGACTCGGACAGGAGAACACTGAAGCTTTCTTT
size: NA; V: TRBV5-1; D: NA; length: 15; J: TRBJ1-1; CDR3: CASSSKTAGNTEAFF; DNA: TGCGCCAGCAGCTCGAAGACAGCAGGAAACACTGAAGCTTTCTTT
size: once; V: TRBV2; D: TRBD1; length: 15; J: TRBJ1-5; CDR3: CASSWDSNSNQPQHF; DNA: TGTGCCAGCAGTTGGGACAGTAATAGCAATCAGCCCCAGCATTTT
size: NA; V: TRBV7-8; D: NA; length: 14; J: TRBJ1-1; CDR3: CASSLNPSNTEAFF; DNA: TGTGCCAGCAGCTTAAATCCCTCGAACACTGAAGCTTTCTTT
size: NA; V: TRBV27; D: TRBD1; length: 16; J: TRBJ1-6; CDR3: CASSMLGTGNSSPLHF; DNA: TGTGCCAGCAGTATGTTAGGGACAGGGAATAGCTCACCCCTCCACTTT
size: NA; V: TRBV30; D: NA; length: 14; J: TRBJ2-6; CDR3: CACRPSSGANVLTF; DNA: TGTGCCTGCCGACCTAGCTCTGGGGCCAACGTCCTGACTTTC